These 17 T cell receptor beta chains share one sample of origin, sequenced in a study of blood T cell repertoires in COVID-19. Only in-frame clones appear in the TCRdb table, and some are missing; sequencing was by immunoSEQ multiplex PCR. The sample yields roughly 80,000 clones, around nine tenths seen once. Source material: peripheral blood. These receptors all come from a woman aged 80 or older with acute or convalescent COVID-19.

This clone has only one observation. The rearrangement uses TRBV6-2 or TRBV6-3 and TRBJ1-1; the match to TRBD1 covers 8 bases. The CDR3 has 12 residues. Germline V gene lookup returns CDR1 MNHEY and CDR2 SVGEGT. V lost 5 bases to trimming and J lost 11 bases; unmatched junction nucleotides: 7. This CDR3 is CASSRQGFDAFF. The DNA for the CDR3 is TGTGCCAGCAGTCGACAGGGGTTTGACGCTTTCTTT.

In DNA, the CDR3 is TGTGCCAGCAGTCTACAGGGGGCGAAGGGTTACGAGCAGTACTTC. Amino acid sequence: CASSLQGAKGYEQYF. The genes are TRBV5-4 and TRBJ2-7, with 9 bases matching TRBD1. The CDR3 is 15 residues long. The V segment lost 5 bases and the J segment 4 bases; nucleotides outside the gene matches: 10. The germline gives CDR1 SGHNT, CDR2 YYREEE (reference sequence).

The genes are TRBV10-3 and TRBJ1-4; D is ambiguous. Looked up from germline, CDR1 is ENHRY and CDR2 is SYGVKD. The CDR3 is made up of 14 amino acids. The ends were cut back, 4 bases at V and 6 bases at J, with 12 bases in the middle. CDR3 loop: CAISGGDGDEKLFF. The CDR3 nucleotides are TGTGCCATCAGTGGGGGAGACGGCGATGAAAAACTGTTTTTT.

The chain carries TRBV28 and TRBJ1-5; perhaps TRBD1 as D (5 bases). The CDR3 extends over 15 amino acids. Germline-derived CDR1 and CDR2 are MDHEN and SYDVKM. Trimming pared 6 bases from V and 0 bases from J, leaving 12 bases between. The CDR3 protein is CASSLGGVSNQPQHF. The CDR3, as DNA: TGTGCCAGCAGCCTCGGGGGGGTTAGCAATCAGCCCCAGCATTTT.

The V gene is TRBV6-5, the J gene TRBJ1-5, with TRBD1 matching over 10 bases. Germline V CDR1 and CDR2: MNHEY, SVGAGI. The CDR3 is made up of 14 amino acids. J gave up 9 bases and V 6 bases, and 8 bases lay outside the gene matches. As DNA, the CDR3 is TGTGCCAGCAGATACGCGGGACAGGGGACGCCCCAGCATTTT. This translates into CASRYAGQGTPQHF.

The gene calls are TRBV7-2 and TRBJ1-1, with D possibly being TRBD1 (6 bases). Trimming left V 4 bases short and J 5 bases short, with 17 bases between. Germline loops: CDR1 SGHTA, CDR2 FQGNSA. The CDR3 runs to 15 residues. The DNA for the CDR3 is TGTGCCAGCAGCTCTACGACAGGTTCGGTAACTGAAGCTTTCTTT. This sequence encodes CASSSTTGSVTEAFF.

This chain connects TRBV10-3 to TRBJ1-6; D might be TRBD1 (6 bases). Germline CDR1 is ENHRY and CDR2 is SYGVKD. Trimming cost V 4 bases and J 5 bases, with 15 bases left between them. The CDR3 totals 16 residues. CDR3 coding DNA: TGTGCCATCAGTGGAGGGGCAGGGGTTGATAATTCACCCCTCCACTTT. Translating gives CAISGGAGVDNSPLHF.

This chain links TRBV5-6 with TRBJ1-2, with D maybe TRBD1 (6 bases). The CDR3 runs 12 residues. V was cut by 0 bases and J by 9 bases, with 9 bases left in between. Germline loops: CDR1 SGHDT, CDR2 YYEEEE. CDR3 amino acids: CASSLAGGSYTF. CDR3 DNA sequence: TGTGCCAGCAGCTTGGCTGGGGGCAGCTACACCTTC. Supplemented by reference TRBV5-6 and TRBJ1-2, the full variable domain reads DAGVTQSPTHLIKTRGQQVTLRCSPKSGHDTVSWYQQALGQGPQFIFQYYEEEERQRGNFPDRFSGHQFPNYSSELNVNALLLGDSALYLCASSLAGGSYTFGSGTRLTVV.

The CDR3 region is CASSLGPARVGNQPQHF. In nucleotides, the CDR3 is TGTGCCAGCAGCTTAGGGCCGGCCAGGGTGGGCAATCAGCCCCAGCATTTT. V is TRBV7-6 and J is TRBJ1-5, with a weak D call TRBD1 (5 bases). Between the trimmed V and J ends, which lost 1 base and 2 bases, there was a span of 15 bases. Germline lookup yields CDR1 SGHVS and CDR2 FNYEAQ. The CDR3 has 17 amino acids.

The chain carries TRBV5-1 and TRBJ2-3; 9 nucleotides match TRBD1. Germline CDR1 reads SGHRS; CDR2 reads YFSETQ. This CDR3 is 15 amino acids long. V dropped 1 base and J dropped 3; count of bases not matched to a gene: 3. CDR3 residues: CASSLTGGETDTQYF. CDR3 sequence (DNA): TGCGCCAGCAGCTTGACAGGGGGCGAGACAGATACGCAGTATTTT.

The chain couples TRBV6-2 or TRBV6-3 to TRBJ2-3; D possibly corresponds to TRBD1 (6 bases). Germline CDR1 MNHEY, CDR2 SVGEGT. The CDR3 consists of 15 residues. With 0 bases removed from V and 2 bases from J, the gap between germline ends came to 9 bases. CDR3 nucleotide sequence: TGTGCCAGCAGTTACTCACAGGGTCACACAGATACGCAGTATTTT. This gives the protein CASSYSQGHTDTQYF.

The genes are TRBV11-3 and TRBJ2-1, with TRBD2 matching 8 bases. Trimming cost V 1 base and J 4 bases; bases outside gene matches: 6. The CDR3 is 16 amino acids. Germline values: CDR1 SGHNT, CDR2 YENEEA. The CDR3 DNA reads as TGTGCCAGCAGCTTAGGGGGGACTAGGGAATACAATGAGCAGTTCTTC. This codes for CASSLGGTREYNEQFF.

The chain has TRBV6-6 and TRBJ2-1; D is unclear. The length of the CDR3 is 12 residues. The V and J ends lost 6 bases and 5 bases respectively, with 8 bases between them. Germline V gives CDR1 MNHNY, CDR2 SVGAGI (reference sequence). CDR3 sequence: CASRANDNEQFF. The CDR3 nucleotides are TGTGCCAGCAGAGCTAACGACAATGAGCAGTTCTTC.

This clone has more than one count but fewer than ten. V usage is TRBV19 and J usage is TRBJ2-2, with 15 bases matching TRBD2. The CDR3 runs to 17 residues. The junction had 2 bases not matched to a gene; V was cut back by 4 bases and J by 2 bases. The germline CDR1 and CDR2 sequences are LNHDA and SQIVND (reference sequence). CDR3 in DNA: TGTGCCAGTAGTAGGGGACTAGCGGGGGGTAACACCGGGGAGCTGTTTTTT. It translates to CASSRGLAGGNTGELFF.

The genes are TRBV6-5 and TRBJ2-3; D might be TRBD1 (5 bases). Looked up from germline, CDR1 is MNHEY and CDR2 is SVGAGI. This CDR3 comprises 14 residues. V lost 2 bases, J lost 0 bases, and 6 bases lay in between. The DNA for the CDR3 is TGTGCCAGCAGTTACGGGGCTAGCACAGATACGCAGTATTTT. This gives the protein CASSYGASTDTQYF.

This chain uses TRBV18 with TRBJ2-3; D ambiguous. V gave up 4 bases and J gave up 4 bases, with 9 bases separating them. Germline CDR1 reads KGHSH; CDR2 reads LQKENI. CDR3 length: 13 amino acids. In DNA, the CDR3 is TGTGCCAGCTCACGTGAGATATCAGATACGCAGTATTTT. Translating gives CASSREISDTQYF.

The V call is TRBV7-2, the J call TRBJ2-2; 7 nucleotides match TRBD2. The V gene end was trimmed by 3 bases and the J gene end by 5 bases; junction bases not matched to a gene: 9. There are 16 residues in the CDR3. Per the germline V gene, CDR1 is SGHTA and CDR2 is FQGNSA. DNA of the CDR3: TGTGCCAGCAGCTTTCGGGGCGGGAGCGGAACCGGGGAGCTGTTTTTT. It translates to CASSFRGGSGTGELFF. The full variable domain, with the rest looked up from reference TRBV7-2 and TRBJ2-2, is GAGVSQSPSNKVTEKGKDVELRCDPISGHTALYWYRQSLGQGLEFLIYFQGNSAPDKSGLPSDRFSAERTGGSVSTLTIQRTQQEDSAVYLCASSFRGGSGTGELFFGEGSRLTVL.